This is a list of T cell receptor beta chains from one sample in a study of cytomegalovirus exposure and HLA in healthy donors. The protocol was immunoSEQ multiplex PCR, while the TCRdb copy is restricted to in-frame clones and leaves out a portion. The table includes some 250,000 clones, around 91% detected once. The sequenced sample consisted of PBMCs. The receptors were sampled from a woman younger than 30 in good health and CMV-seronegative. CDR3s include the opening cysteine and the closing phenylalanine or tryptophan. Fields, in order: CDR3 DNA, CDR3 protein, clone size, D gene, J gene, V gene. The D gene is left open where the match is weak. Size values are once, few and many counts, or a class for expanded clones, and some rows have none.

TGTGCCAGCAGCTCGGCCGGGACAGGTCCAGATACGCAGTATTTT,CASSSAGTGPDTQYF,.,TRBD1,TRBJ2-3,TRBV5-6
TGTGCCAGCAGCTTAATGGGTCGGGGCGAGCAGTACTTC,CASSLMGRGEQYF,once,.,TRBJ2-7,TRBV7-3
TGTGCCAGCAGCCGGGGACAGGGTCTTCGTTCACCCCTCCACTTT,CASSRGQGLRSPLHF,.,TRBD1,TRBJ1-6,TRBV7-9
TGTGCCAGCAGCCGGACAGGGAATAGCAATCAGCCCCAGCATTTT,CASSRTGNSNQPQHF,.,TRBD1,TRBJ1-5,TRBV7-9
TGTGCCAGTAGTATAGTCCTCTGGGGGGGCACCGGGGAGCTGTTTTTT,CASSIVLWGGTGELFF,.,TRBD2,TRBJ2-2,TRBV19
TGTGCCAGCAGCTCTAGAAGGACAGGGAGAACGAACACCGGGGAGCTGTTTTTT,CASSSRRTGRTNTGELFF,.,TRBD1,TRBJ2-2,TRBV7-9
TGTGCCAGCAGCCGAGCTGCGGGACTAGCGGGGGGTGAGACCGGGGAGCTGTTTTTT,CASSRAAGLAGGETGELFF,.,TRBD2,TRBJ2-2,TRBV2
TGCGCCAGCAGCCAAGCACTAGCGGGGGGGTCCGGGGAGCTGTTTTTT,CASSQALAGGSGELFF,.,TRBD2,TRBJ2-2,TRBV4-3
TGTGCCAGCAGCTTGGTGGTAGATCAGCCCCAGCATTTT,CASSLVVDQPQHF,.,.,TRBJ1-5,TRBV5-5
TGTGCCAGCAGCTCTCGGACGGGACAGGGGAACTATGGCTACACCTTC,CASSSRTGQGNYGYTF,few,TRBD1,TRBJ1-2,TRBV7-9
TGTGCCAGCAGTTCTCAGGGAACTGGAAACACCATATATTTT,CASSSQGTGNTIYF,.,.,TRBJ1-3,TRBV28
TGTGCCAGCAGCGCGCCGACAGGGGAGGAGACCCAGTACTTC,CASSAPTGEETQYF,once,TRBD1,TRBJ2-5,TRBV9
TGTGCCAGTAGTATCGATTCGCGGGGGGCGCGGACCGGGGAGCTGTTTTTT,CASSIDSRGARTGELFF,.,TRBD2,TRBJ2-2,TRBV19
TGTGCCAGCAGCCAACAGCGGGGGGGCGGAGAGACCCAGTACTTC,CASSQQRGGGETQYF,many,TRBD2,TRBJ2-5,TRBV4-2
TGTGCCAGCTGGACACACCCGAACACCGGGGAGCTGTTTTTT,CASWTHPNTGELFF,once,.,TRBJ2-2,TRBV2
TGCGCCAGCAGCCCCCGAGTTGAGAACTATGGCTACACCTTC,CASSPRVENYGYTF,.,.,TRBJ1-2,TRBV4-3
TGTGCCAGCAGTGTTGACAGAATGGCGAACTACAATGAGCAGTTCTTC,CASSVDRMANYNEQFF,.,.,TRBJ2-1,TRBV6-1
TGTGCCAGCAGTCCCGGCCCAGGCAGTCTGTACGGCTACACCTTC,CASSPGPGSLYGYTF,.,.,TRBJ1-2,TRBV6-5
TGTGCCAGTAGTATATTGGGACAGGGGAACACTGAAGCTTTCTTT,CASSILGQGNTEAFF,.,TRBD1,TRBJ1-1,TRBV19
TGTGCCAGTAGTATAGGCCGACAGGGGATCAATGGCTACACCTTC,CASSIGRQGINGYTF,.,TRBD1,TRBJ1-2,TRBV19
TGTGCCAGCAGTTTGAGCAGCGGGGAATCCTACAATGAGCAGTTCTTC,CASSLSSGESYNEQFF,.,TRBD2,TRBJ2-1,TRBV27